The rows below give T cell receptor beta chains drawn from one sample of a study of shared clonotypes between healthy human individuals. TCRdb's table, derived via immunoSEQ multiplex PCR, lists solely in-frame clones and lacks some. The table has about 1.5 million clones, around 98% seen once. The sample comprised naive CD4+ T cells sorted from blood. The receptors originated from a man aged 25-45 years in good health. The CDR3 runs from the conserved cysteine through the conserved F or W. Fields, in order: V gene, clone size, D gene, J gene, CDR3 protein, CDR3 DNA. The D gene is left open where the match is weak. The listing skips clone size in some rows; elsewhere it reads once, few, many or a size class.

V: TRBV9
size: NA
D: TRBD2
J: TRBJ2-1
CDR3: CASSAGGLAGDYEQFF
DNA: TGTGCCAGCAGCGCCGGCGGACTAGCGGGAGATTATGAGCAGTTCTTC

V: TRBV18
size: once
D: TRBD1
J: TRBJ1-2
CDR3: CASSSNRGPGLNNKHLNYYGYTF
DNA: TGTGCCAGCTCATCGAACAGGGGTCCTGGTTTAAATAATAAACACCTAAACTACTATGGCTACACCTTC

V: TRBV5-1
size: NA
D: TRBD2
J: TRBJ2-7
CDR3: CASSFLSGGYEQYF
DNA: TGCGCCAGCAGCTTCCTTAGCGGGGGCTACGAGCAGTACTTC

V: TRBV5-5
size: NA
D: NA
J: TRBJ2-7
CDR3: CASSLAGLLYEQYF
DNA: TGTGCCAGCAGCTTGGCAGGTTTACTGTACGAGCAGTACTTC

V: TRBV11-3
size: NA
D: TRBD1
J: TRBJ2-1
CDR3: CASSLHDRGLSYNEQFF
DNA: TGTGCCAGCAGCCTCCATGACAGGGGGCTCTCCTACAATGAGCAGTTCTTC

V: TRBV20-1
size: once
D: NA
J: TRBJ1-4
CDR3: CSARELEKLFF
DNA: TGCAGTGCTAGAGAACTGGAAAAACTGTTTTTT

V: TRBV10-1
size: NA
D: TRBD2
J: TRBJ2-7
CDR3: CASNPGLASWSSVFYEQYF
DNA: TGCGCCAGCAACCCGGGACTAGCGAGCTGGTCTTCTGTCTTCTACGAGCAGTACTTC

V: TRBV30
size: NA
D: NA
J: TRBJ1-5
CDR3: CAWSVRGGNQPQHF
DNA: TGTGCCTGGAGTGTAAGGGGTGGCAATCAGCCCCAGCATTTT

V: TRBV27
size: NA
D: NA
J: TRBJ2-1
CDR3: CASSFRGGNEQFF
DNA: TGTGCCAGCAGTTTCAGGGGCGGGAATGAGCAGTTCTTC

V: TRBV6-6
size: once
D: NA
J: TRBJ2-3
CDR3: CASSYERLTQYF
DNA: TGTGCCAGCAGTTACGAGCGGCTCACGCAGTATTTT

V: TRBV5-1
size: NA
D: TRBD1
J: TRBJ2-7
CDR3: CASSQGVEQYF
DNA: TGCGCCAGCAGCCAGGGGGTCGAGCAGTACTTC

V: TRBV7-9
size: NA
D: TRBD2
J: TRBJ2-5
CDR3: CASRRLAGQETQYF
DNA: TGTGCCAGCAGGAGACTAGCGGGACAAGAGACCCAGTACTTC

V: TRBV7-9
size: NA
D: TRBD1
J: TRBJ1-1
CDR3: CASSRDRGTEAFF
DNA: TGTGCCAGCAGCCGAGACAGGGGCACTGAAGCTTTCTTT

V: TRBV7-2
size: once
D: NA
J: TRBJ1-3
CDR3: CASSLFGRDFSGNTIYF
DNA: TGTGCCAGCAGCTTATTTGGCAGGGATTTCTCTGGAAACACCATATATTTT

V: TRBV4-1
size: NA
D: NA
J: TRBJ1-3
CDR3: CASSQGSGAAKGNTIYF
DNA: TGCGCCAGCAGCCAAGGATCGGGGGCAGCAAAAGGAAACACCATATATTTT

V: TRBV6-6
size: NA
D: NA
J: TRBJ2-7
CDR3: CASSYSVEGRGEQYF
DNA: TGTGCCAGCAGTTACTCCGTGGAGGGCAGGGGCGAGCAGTACTTC

V: TRBV5-6
size: NA
D: NA
J: TRBJ1-5
CDR3: CASSPSPGGQPQHF
DNA: TGTGCCAGCAGCCCATCCCCGGGCGGCCAGCCCCAGCATTTT